The rows below give T cell receptor beta chains drawn from one sample of a study of cytomegalovirus exposure and HLA in healthy donors. Assay: immunoSEQ multiplex PCR; the TCRdb copy retains only in-frame clones and omits some. The sample yields under 90,000 clones, more than 80% seen once. The sample taken for sequencing was PBMCs. The receptors were sampled from a young man in good health and CMV-seronegative. CDR3s include the opening cysteine and the closing phenylalanine or tryptophan. The D gene is left open where the match is weak. Clone size, where shown, is once, few, many, or a class for clones that have expanded.

v_gene: TRBV7-6
d_gene: TRBD1
abundance: once
j_gene: TRBJ2-1
CDR3nt: TGTGCCAGCAGCACAACAGGGGGCGGTGAGCAGTTCTTC
CDR3aa: CASSTTGGGEQFF

v_gene: TRBV10-3
d_gene: -
abundance: -
j_gene: TRBJ2-7
CDR3nt: TGTGCCATCAGTGAGTCACTTGGACAGAGCTACGAGCAGTACTTC
CDR3aa: CAISESLGQSYEQYF

v_gene: TRBV28
d_gene: TRBD2
abundance: -
j_gene: TRBJ2-7
CDR3nt: TGTGCCAGCAGGGCGGGGGGAATCTACGAGCAGTACTTC
CDR3aa: CASRAGGIYEQYF

v_gene: TRBV18
d_gene: -
abundance: -
j_gene: TRBJ1-2
CDR3nt: TGTGCCAGCTCACCACCGAACTTAAGGGGGACTAACTATGGCTACACCTTC
CDR3aa: CASSPPNLRGTNYGYTF

v_gene: TRBV18
d_gene: -
abundance: -
j_gene: TRBJ2-7
CDR3nt: TGTGCCAGCTCACCTCAGGGGAATATTGGCGAGCAGTACTTC
CDR3aa: CASSPQGNIGEQYF

v_gene: TRBV7-3
d_gene: TRBD2
abundance: once
j_gene: TRBJ2-1
CDR3nt: TGTGCCAGCAGCCCCCAAGGAGCGGGAGAACGAAAAGGGGACAATGAGCAGTTCTTC
CDR3aa: CASSPQGAGERKGDNEQFF

v_gene: TRBV29-1
d_gene: -
abundance: -
j_gene: TRBJ1-3
CDR3nt: TGCAGCGTTGGGCTTGGCTCTGGAAACACCATATATTTT
CDR3aa: CSVGLGSGNTIYF

v_gene: TRBV5-4
d_gene: TRBD1
abundance: -
j_gene: TRBJ2-7
CDR3nt: TGTGCCAGCAGCTTGGGAGACAGGGCCGAGCAGTACTTC
CDR3aa: CASSLGDRAEQYF

v_gene: TRBV7-2
d_gene: -
abundance: -
j_gene: TRBJ2-2
CDR3nt: TGTGCCAGCAGCTTAGACGGGACCGGGGAGCTGTTTTTT
CDR3aa: CASSLDGTGELFF

v_gene: TRBV19
d_gene: TRBD1
abundance: -
j_gene: TRBJ1-2
CDR3nt: TGTGCCAGTAGGGGCCTCGGACAGGGAGGATATGGCTACACCTTC
CDR3aa: CASRGLGQGGYGYTF

v_gene: TRBV7-8
d_gene: TRBD1
abundance: -
j_gene: TRBJ1-6
CDR3nt: TGTGCCAGCAGCTCACTTGGACAGGGGGCAAGTAATTCACCCCTCCACTTT
CDR3aa: CASSSLGQGASNSPLHF

v_gene: TRBV19
d_gene: -
abundance: once
j_gene: TRBJ1-6
CDR3nt: TGTGCCAGTAGTGGCTTCCGGGAAGCCTATAATTCACCCCTCCACTTT
CDR3aa: CASSGFREAYNSPLHF

v_gene: TRBV5-4
d_gene: TRBD1
abundance: -
j_gene: TRBJ1-1
CDR3nt: TGTGCCAGCGGGGGACAGGGGGGCCCGAACACTGAAGCTTTCTTT
CDR3aa: CASGGQGGPNTEAFF

v_gene: TRBV2
d_gene: TRBD2
abundance: -
j_gene: TRBJ2-7
CDR3nt: TGTGCCAGCAGTGAGACACTCCGAGCGGGAGCCTACGAGCAGTACTTC
CDR3aa: CASSETLRAGAYEQYF

v_gene: TRBV7-9
d_gene: TRBD1
abundance: once
j_gene: TRBJ1-5
CDR3nt: TGTGCCAGCAGCCCGACGACAGGGCACAATCAGCCCCAGCATTTT
CDR3aa: CASSPTTGHNQPQHF

v_gene: TRBV19
d_gene: -
abundance: once
j_gene: TRBJ2-3
CDR3nt: TGTGCCAGTAGTATTAACAGGGTTGGGGCAGATACGCAGTATTTT
CDR3aa: CASSINRVGADTQYF

v_gene: TRBV7-8
d_gene: TRBD2
abundance: -
j_gene: TRBJ2-2
CDR3nt: TGTGCCAGCAGCTACCCTAGCGGGAGGCCCGATGGCGGGGAGCTGTTTTTT
CDR3aa: CASSYPSGRPDGGELFF

v_gene: TRBV5-1
d_gene: -
abundance: -
j_gene: TRBJ1-5
CDR3nt: TGCGCCAGCAGCTTACCAGGGGTAGGTCAGCCCCAGCATTTT
CDR3aa: CASSLPGVGQPQHF

v_gene: TRBV28
d_gene: TRBD1
abundance: -
j_gene: TRBJ2-7
CDR3nt: TGTGCCAGCAGTTTAGACAGGGTCACCTACGAGCAGTACTTC
CDR3aa: CASSLDRVTYEQYF

v_gene: TRBV18
d_gene: TRBD1
abundance: -
j_gene: TRBJ2-3
CDR3nt: TGTGCCAGCTCACCAATCGGGACAGGACGCACAGATACGCAGTATTTT
CDR3aa: CASSPIGTGRTDTQYF

v_gene: TRBV19
d_gene: TRBD1
abundance: once
j_gene: TRBJ1-1
CDR3nt: TGTGCCAGTAGCCCAATGTACAGGGGTACGCGGGCAAGCCCTGAAGCTTTCTTT
CDR3aa: CASSPMYRGTRASPEAFF

v_gene: TRBV9
d_gene: -
abundance: -
j_gene: TRBJ2-1
CDR3nt: TGTGCCAGCAGCGTCGCGGGATCAGATAGTGAGCAGTTCTTC
CDR3aa: CASSVAGSDSEQFF

v_gene: TRBV27
d_gene: -
abundance: -
j_gene: TRBJ1-1
CDR3nt: TGTGCCAGCACCAAAAACGGGGGCACTGAAGCTTTCTTT
CDR3aa: CASTKNGGTEAFF

v_gene: TRBV29-1
d_gene: TRBD2
abundance: -
j_gene: TRBJ2-7
CDR3nt: TGCAGCGTTGAAGGGGGGGCTAGCGGGAGTACGTACGAGCAGTACTTC
CDR3aa: CSVEGGASGSTYEQYF

v_gene: TRBV6-5
d_gene: TRBD1
abundance: once
j_gene: TRBJ2-1
CDR3nt: TGTGCCAGCAGTTACGGGGGGACAGGGTGGGGCAATGAGCAGTTCTTC
CDR3aa: CASSYGGTGWGNEQFF

v_gene: TRBV4-2
d_gene: -
abundance: -
j_gene: TRBJ2-2
CDR3nt: TGTGCCAGCAGCCAAGGGTCGGTTGCGGGTTGGAACACCGGGGAGCTGTTTTTT
CDR3aa: CASSQGSVAGWNTGELFF

v_gene: TRBV7-2
d_gene: -
abundance: -
j_gene: TRBJ1-1
CDR3nt: TGTGCCAGCACCGGATTTTGGGCAGGGCGGACTGAAGCTTTCTTT
CDR3aa: CASTGFWAGRTEAFF

v_gene: TRBV4-3
d_gene: -
abundance: -
j_gene: TRBJ2-7
CDR3nt: TGCGCCAGCAGCCATCGGGGCTCCTACGAGCAGTACTTC
CDR3aa: CASSHRGSYEQYF

v_gene: TRBV2
d_gene: TRBD1
abundance: -
j_gene: TRBJ1-1
CDR3nt: TGTGCCAGCAGTACGGACAGGGGTGAAGCTTTCTTT
CDR3aa: CASSTDRGEAFF

v_gene: TRBV9
d_gene: -
abundance: -
j_gene: TRBJ2-2
CDR3nt: TGTGCCAGCAGCCCCCAGGTCCTAATGAACACCGGGGAGCTGTTTTTT
CDR3aa: CASSPQVLMNTGELFF

v_gene: TRBV7-2
d_gene: -
abundance: -
j_gene: TRBJ2-1
CDR3nt: TGTGCCAGCAGTAAGCGGTTCTACAATGAGCAGTTCTTC
CDR3aa: CASSKRFYNEQFF

v_gene: TRBV7-8
d_gene: -
abundance: -
j_gene: TRBJ1-5
CDR3nt: TGTGCCAGCAGCTTACGGGAGAGCGACCCGGCCCAGCATTTT
CDR3aa: CASSLRESDPAQHF

v_gene: TRBV28
d_gene: TRBD1
abundance: -
j_gene: TRBJ1-6
CDR3nt: TGTGCCAGCAGTGAGGGACAGGGAAATTCACCCCTCCACTTT
CDR3aa: CASSEGQGNSPLHF

v_gene: TRBV27
d_gene: -
abundance: -
j_gene: TRBJ2-5
CDR3nt: TGTGCCAGCAGTTTATACAGGGTCGGTGCGTCACTCAAAGAGACCCAGTACTTC
CDR3aa: CASSLYRVGASLKETQYF

v_gene: TRBV6-5
d_gene: TRBD2
abundance: -
j_gene: TRBJ2-7
CDR3nt: TGTGCCAGCAGACTGATGGGGACTAGCGTCTACGAGCAGTACTTC
CDR3aa: CASRLMGTSVYEQYF

v_gene: TRBV14
d_gene: TRBD1
abundance: -
j_gene: TRBJ2-6
CDR3nt: TGTGCCAGCAGCCGGCCCGGGACAGGGATATTGCTGACTTTC
CDR3aa: CASSRPGTGILLTF

v_gene: TRBV19
d_gene: TRBD1
abundance: -
j_gene: TRBJ2-3
CDR3nt: TGTGCCAGTAGTATAGACAGGGGGCTAGGCACAGATACGCAGTATTTT
CDR3aa: CASSIDRGLGTDTQYF

v_gene: TRBV29-1
d_gene: TRBD1
abundance: -
j_gene: TRBJ2-7
CDR3nt: TGCAGCGTTGATAAAGGACAGGGGGCCTACGAGCAGTACTTC
CDR3aa: CSVDKGQGAYEQYF

v_gene: TRBV6-1
d_gene: TRBD1
abundance: -
j_gene: TRBJ2-7
CDR3nt: TGTGCCAGCAGCCGACAGGGCTCCTACGAGCAGTACTTC
CDR3aa: CASSRQGSYEQYF

v_gene: TRBV7-2
d_gene: TRBD1
abundance: -
j_gene: TRBJ2-7
CDR3nt: TGTGCCAGCAGTTATGGCGTGGGACAGACCTCCTACGAGCAGTACTTC
CDR3aa: CASSYGVGQTSYEQYF

v_gene: TRBV28
d_gene: -
abundance: -
j_gene: TRBJ1-6
CDR3nt: TGTGCCAGCAGTACCGGAGGGATCACCTATAATTCACCCCTCCACTTT
CDR3aa: CASSTGGITYNSPLHF

v_gene: TRBV7-9
d_gene: TRBD2
abundance: -
j_gene: TRBJ2-5
CDR3nt: TGTTCCAGCAGCCGGGAGGGCTATCAAGAGACCCAGTACTTC
CDR3aa: CSSSREGYQETQYF